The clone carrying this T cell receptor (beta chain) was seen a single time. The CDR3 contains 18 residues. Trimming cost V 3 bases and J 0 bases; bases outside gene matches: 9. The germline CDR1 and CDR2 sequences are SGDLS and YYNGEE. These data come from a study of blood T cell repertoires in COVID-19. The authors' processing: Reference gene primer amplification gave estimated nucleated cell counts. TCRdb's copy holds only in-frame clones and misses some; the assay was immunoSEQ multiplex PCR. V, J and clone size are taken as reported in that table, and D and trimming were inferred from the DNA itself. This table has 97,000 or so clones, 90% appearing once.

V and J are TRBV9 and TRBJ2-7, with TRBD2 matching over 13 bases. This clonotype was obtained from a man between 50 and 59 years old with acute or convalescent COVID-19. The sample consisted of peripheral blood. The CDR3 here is CASSEGLGLAGDSYEQYF. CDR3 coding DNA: TGTGCCAGCAGCGAAGGCCTCGGACTAGCGGGAGACTCCTACGAGCAGTACTTC.